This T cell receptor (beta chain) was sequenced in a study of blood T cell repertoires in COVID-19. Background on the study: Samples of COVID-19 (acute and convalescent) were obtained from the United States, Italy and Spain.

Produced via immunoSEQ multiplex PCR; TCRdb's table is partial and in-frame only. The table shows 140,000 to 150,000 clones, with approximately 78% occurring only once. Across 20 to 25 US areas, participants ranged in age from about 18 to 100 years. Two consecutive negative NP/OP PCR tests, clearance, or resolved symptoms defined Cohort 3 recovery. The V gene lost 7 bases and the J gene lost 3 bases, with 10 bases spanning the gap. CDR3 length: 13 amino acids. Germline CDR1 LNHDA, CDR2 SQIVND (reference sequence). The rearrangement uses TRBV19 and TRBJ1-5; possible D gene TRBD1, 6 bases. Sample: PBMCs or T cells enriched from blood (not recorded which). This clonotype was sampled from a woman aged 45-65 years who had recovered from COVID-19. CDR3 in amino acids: CASIQGPNQPQHF. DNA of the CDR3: TGTGCCAGTATACAGGGACCCAATCAGCCCCAGCATTTT.